The rows below give T cell receptor beta chains drawn from one sample of a study of T cell repertoires and HLA-DP antigens. No antigen has been assigned to these receptors. Sequenced by immunoSEQ multiplex PCR; TCRdb stores in-frame clones only, minus some. The sample has tens of thousands of clones, around three quarters seen once; the top ten hold about 1.6%. The specimen sequenced was CD4+ T cells from PBMCs. The receptors come from a man aged 60-69 years in good health and CMV-seronegative. Each CDR3 is given with its conserved first and last residue. Only some rows state a clone size, as once, few, many or a class for expanded clones.

J,V,size,CDR3
TRBJ2-2,TRBV2,NA,CAGRQGANTGELFF
TRBJ2-7,TRBV6-5,NA,CASSYSVTGAAYEQYF
TRBJ2-7,TRBV11-1,NA,CASSLESDWTYEQYF
TRBJ2-3,TRBV19,NA,CASSAGQGVGDTQYF
TRBJ2-2,TRBV28,NA,CASVETGIPGELFF
TRBJ1-5,TRBV27,NA,CASSSGERGNQPQHF
TRBJ2-1,TRBV27,few,CASSLSQRGEQFF
TRBJ1-2,TRBV19,NA,CASSSDGHNYGYTF
TRBJ1-5,TRBV2,once,CASSEPGGRAQHF
TRBJ2-1,TRBV4-2,NA,CASSQEIAGGPGEQFF
TRBJ2-7,TRBV30,NA,CAWRDSGGLNYEQYF
TRBJ1-2,TRBV7-2,NA,CASSSLGQGANYGYTF
TRBJ1-2,TRBV6-5,NA,CASSPRFGPNYGYTF
TRBJ2-2,TRBV9,NA,CASSAKVGSGELFF
TRBJ1-1,TRBV6-5,NA,CASKRTVNTEAFF
TRBJ1-5,TRBV19,NA,CASSPPGQGHQPQHF
TRBJ2-7,TRBV7-9,once,CASSSGGGWGMEQYF
TRBJ2-1,TRBV7-3,NA,CASSSSGARASEQFF
TRBJ1-1,TRBV6-1,few,CASRYTHSNTEAFF
TRBJ2-3,TRBV9,NA,CASSVAGGGATDTQYF
TRBJ1-1,TRBV5-6,NA,CASSPRQSMNTEAFF
TRBJ1-4,TRBV30,NA,CAWSGIKNEKLFF
TRBJ2-5,TRBV7-3,NA,CASRPGLAGAVETQYF
TRBJ2-2,TRBV2,few,CASKMTSGNTGELFF
TRBJ1-4,TRBV4-1,NA,CASSSQDGFNEKLFF
TRBJ2-4,TRBV30,NA,CAWGKTGTAKNIQYF
TRBJ1-1,TRBV19,NA,CASKSTGAAAFF
TRBJ2-7,TRBV5-6,NA,CASSRGLAPYEQYF
TRBJ1-2,TRBV27,NA,CASALTANYGYTF